This T cell receptor (beta chain) is from a study of response to subunit inactivated influenza vaccine. TCRdb called the RT-PCR reads again in MiXCR, with one record for every CDR3 protein. The repertoire holds about 520,000 distinct CDR3 sequences, about 25% seen once, with approximately 2% in the top ten. About this clonotype: Its antigen remains unknown.

The CDR3 length is 16 residues. Germline values: CDR1 SGHTA, CDR2 FQGNSA. Losses at the gene ends were 5 bases for V and 3 bases for J; bases not matched to a gene: 10. Points from the study as a whole: A suggestion made by the authors is that each seasonal influenza vaccination recruits few new T cells.

The V call is TRBV7-2, the J call TRBJ2-3; 8 nucleotides line up with TRBD2. This receptor was taken from a man aged 45-65 years who received an inactivated influenza vaccine. The material was CD4+ T cells sorted from PBMCs, obtained 4 to 6 days after vaccination. DNA of the CDR3: TGTGCCAGCAGCCCAGGACGGGGGGGATGGACAGATACGCAGTATTTT. This codes for CASSPGRGGWTDTQYF.